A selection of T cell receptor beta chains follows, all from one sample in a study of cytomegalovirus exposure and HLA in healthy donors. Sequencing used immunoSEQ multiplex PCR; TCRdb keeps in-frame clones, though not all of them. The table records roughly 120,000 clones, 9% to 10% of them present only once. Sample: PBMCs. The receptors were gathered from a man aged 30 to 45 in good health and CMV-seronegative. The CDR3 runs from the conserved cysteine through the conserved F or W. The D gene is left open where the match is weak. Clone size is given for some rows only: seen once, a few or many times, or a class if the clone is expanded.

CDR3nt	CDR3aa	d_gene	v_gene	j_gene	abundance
TGTGCCAGCTCACCTCCGGACAGCTTTTATGGCTACACCTTC	CASSPPDSFYGYTF	-	TRBV18	TRBJ1-2	few
TGTGCCAGTGGAAGAGACAGGCCCGGGTACTATGGCTACACCTTC	CASGRDRPGYYGYTF	-	TRBV19	TRBJ1-2	-
TGCAGCGTTGAAAAGGGGGAGACCCAGTACTTC	CSVEKGETQYF	-	TRBV29-1	TRBJ2-5	-
TGTGCCAGCAGTCGGACTAGCGGATCCTACGAGCAGTACTTC	CASSRTSGSYEQYF	TRBD2	TRBV6-1	TRBJ2-7	few
TGTGCCAGCAGCTTAAGACAGGCCTTTAAAGAGACCCAGTACTTC	CASSLRQAFKETQYF	-	TRBV7-9	TRBJ2-5	-
TGTGCTAGCAGCCCTTCGACTAGCGGGAGGTTCAATGAGCAGTTCTTC	CASSPSTSGRFNEQFF	TRBD2	TRBV7-7	TRBJ2-1	-
TGCGCCAGCAGCTTGGCTACAGATACGCAGTATTTT	CASSLATDTQYF	-	TRBV5-1	TRBJ2-3	few
TGTGCCAGCAACCGACTAGCGGGAGTCTTAAACGAGCAGTACTTC	CASNRLAGVLNEQYF	TRBD2	TRBV6-4	TRBJ2-7	-
TGTGCCACCGTTACTAGCGCTTCTAGCACAGATACGCAGTATTTT	CATVTSASSTDTQYF	TRBD2	TRBV2	TRBJ2-3	few
TGCGCCAGCAGCTTGGGACAGGGACGGGGCTACACCTTC	CASSLGQGRGYTF	TRBD1	TRBV5-1	TRBJ1-2	few
TGTGCCAGCAGCCGGACCGGAGGGCCTAATGAAAAACTGTTTTTT	CASSRTGGPNEKLFF	-	TRBV7-2	TRBJ1-4	-
TGCGCCAGCAGACAAGCCGGAGTTGACACCGGGGAGCTGTTTTTT	CASRQAGVDTGELFF	-	TRBV4-1	TRBJ2-2	few
TGTGCCAGTAGTATAGCAGGGGCGGGTGAAAAACTGTTTTTT	CASSIAGAGEKLFF	-	TRBV19	TRBJ1-4	-
TGCGCCAGCGGACTAGCGGGGGCCCAAGAGACCCAGTACTTC	CASGLAGAQETQYF	TRBD2	TRBV10-2	TRBJ2-5	-
TGTGCCAGCTCACGGGGCCTGACGGAAAATCAGCCCCAGCATTTT	CASSRGLTENQPQHF	-	TRBV18	TRBJ1-5	few
TGTGCCAGCAGCTTAAGGCAGGGGGGTCCCACAGATACGCAGTATTTT	CASSLRQGGPTDTQYF	-	TRBV7-2	TRBJ2-3	-
TGTGCCAGCACCTGGCGGGACAGGGGCTACGAGCAGTACTTC	CASTWRDRGYEQYF	TRBD1	TRBV2	TRBJ2-7	-
TGTGCCAGCTCACCTTACGGCTATGGCTACACCTTC	CASSPYGYGYTF	-	TRBV18	TRBJ1-2	few
TGTGCCAGCACTATCATTACAGGGGGCACTGAAGCTTTCTTT	CASTIITGGTEAFF	TRBD1	TRBV7-9	TRBJ1-1	few
TGCAGCGCCGGTACCCTACTGAGCAACTATGGCTACACCTTC	CSAGTLLSNYGYTF	-	TRBV29-1	TRBJ1-2	-
TGTGCCTGGACTAGGACAAGGACTGAAGCTTTCTTT	CAWTRTRTEAFF	-	TRBV30	TRBJ1-1	few
TGTGCCAGTAGTATATGGGTAGCGGGAGACAATGAGCAGTTCTTC	CASSIWVAGDNEQFF	TRBD2	TRBV19	TRBJ2-1	-
TGTGCCAGCAGCGTTACTAGCTCTGGGGCCAACGTCCTGACTTTC	CASSVTSSGANVLTF	-	TRBV11-2	TRBJ2-6	few
TGTGCCAGCAGCCCTCGGGGTTCAAGCTCCTACGAGCAGTACTTC	CASSPRGSSSYEQYF	-	TRBV21-1	TRBJ2-7	few
TGTGCCAGCAGCGCCTCGGGACAGGTCTCTGGAAACACCATATATTTT	CASSASGQVSGNTIYF	TRBD1	TRBV7-2	TRBJ1-3	-
TGTGCCAGCAGCTTTAGCCCGTACTCCTACGAGCAGTACTTC	CASSFSPYSYEQYF	-	TRBV5-8	TRBJ2-7	once
TGTGCCTGGGGACACAAGGACAGGCTCCCCTACGAGCAGTACTTC	CAWGHKDRLPYEQYF	TRBD1	TRBV30	TRBJ2-7	few